This T cell receptor (beta chain) was documented in a study of regulatory T cells in long-lasting Graves disease. Germline V gives CDR1 MNHEY, CDR2 SVGEGT. The ends were cut back, 2 bases at V and 8 bases at J, with 15 bases in the middle. The CDR3 extends over 14 amino acids. TCR beta libraries were built with iRepertoire HTBI primers and Arm-PCR of CDR3 regions. TCRdb ran MiXCR on the multiplex PCR reads and lists one entry per CDR3 protein. The data contain 400,000 to 450,000 distinct CDR3 sequences, about 16% of them singletons. Time point given: newly diagnosed GD, antithyroid drugs for less than 3 months. PBMC-extracted RNA yielded the TCR library. This clonotype was seen repeatedly, ten times or more. This same sample was also taken into another study, of T cells in Graves' hyperthyroidism and ophthalmopathy. That investigation notes: Investigators excluded patients with uncontrolled infection, other autoimmune disease, pregnancy or lactation.

V usage is TRBV6-2 or TRBV6-3 and J usage is TRBJ1-2; D possibly corresponds to TRBD1 (5 bases). The receptor was isolated from a woman aged 25 to 39 with Graves disease. The material was peripheral blood mononuclear cells (PBMCs), obtained at new diagnosis, from a patient treated with antithyroid drugs. CDR3 sequence: CASSYQDIRGGYTF. Here the CDR3 DNA reads TGTGCCAGCAGTTACCAGGACATTCGAGGGGGCTACACCTTC.